This entry is about one TCR beta chain. No antigen is known for it. No much larger clone is present one base from it, and per-base qualities are unavailable. This entry belongs to a study of shared clonotypes between healthy human individuals (dated by TCRdb to the early 2020s). For context, the study as a whole: A couple of women and a few men aged 18 to 49 years were included in the cohort. For each donor, CD4 naive and CD4 memory were each given three plates, CD8 naive was given two plates, and CD8 memory was given one plate. Blood TCR repertoires of four to six healthy adults were deeply sequenced to estimate repertoire size and the extent of clonotype sharing between individuals. To increase sequencing depth and limit assay-specific biases, TCR repertoire library preparation and sequencing were carried out by different laboratories using diverse techniques. Per donor, leukapheresis produced somewhere between about 0.94 and 9 billion PBMCs.

For the CD8 naive samples, CD45RO-negative cells were positively selected for CCR7, yielding a CD45RA+CCR7+ population from which TemRA cells were excluded. The donors were healthy, HIV-negative adults with no recently reported acute infections or vaccinations. Every donor was a Caucasian adult living in Nashville, Tennessee, USA. Blood was collected by leukapheresis, and PBMCs were isolated by Ficoll-Histopaque density gradient centrifugation and then cryopreserved in liquid nitrogen vapor phase. Analytical flow cytometry was used to check the purity and quantity of each magnetically sorted T cell population. Each sorted fraction had its genomic DNA isolated and then quantified by UV absorbance on a Nanodrop 2000c. Overall study results and their limits: Higher generation probabilities were observed for clonotypes shared by all four sorted-subset donors than for non-shared clonotypes. Sampling was restricted to blood, and TCR repertoires in tissue are likely to differ from TCR repertoires in blood. Naive subsets generally had larger estimated clonotype richness than memory subsets did. Because the study included a small number of donors, the genetic and exposure-history diversity represented was limited. Rarefaction of sorted-subset datasets indicated incomplete sequencing despite the large sequencing depth. Sharing across several donors was observed for about 5% of naive CD4, about 3.2% of naive CD8, roughly 2.3% of memory CD4, and around 0.44% of memory CD8 clonotypes. Based on pairwise subsampling, the degree of clonotype sharing among donors was expected to be affected by sequencing depth.

V drops 8 bases and J drops 3 bases, leaving 11 bases in between. CDR1 SGHTA and CDR2 FQGNSA were looked up in the germline V gene. Measured from the cysteine to the phenylalanine, the CDR3 is 12 residues long. Of all the DNA, just the CDR3 is kept, 36 bases in frame from base 1. TCR CDR3 regions were amplified from genomic DNA by multiplex PCR using the deep immunoSEQ assay. Genomic DNA extracted from each cell subset was distributed evenly over all wells of several immunoSEQ 96-well plates, and each plate served as one replicate. For sorted subsets, about 210 ng of genomic DNA, equivalent to 25,000 to 30,000 T cell genomes, went into each replicate PCR. The purified libraries were quantified using a Qubit 3.0 fluorometer, sized with a Bioanalyzer 2100, and then quantified again using the KAPA Library Quantification kit. Each immunoSEQ 96-well plate was sequenced on its own single-read 150-cycle Illumina NextSeq 550 flow cell. As for the authors' bioinformatics: Because the immunoSEQ output held only junctional sequences and lacked quality scores, the filtering could not match the filtering applied to full-length reads. To assign V/J genes and CDR3, sequences were annotated against IMGT germline references using PyIR, a Python wrapper for IgBLAST v1.9. Reads with weak V/J assignments (E-value above 1e-6), missing CDR3, stop codons, out-of-frame junctions, or ambiguous translated residues were removed. A V3J clonotype was defined by an identical inferred V gene, J gene, and CDR3 amino acid sequence. Percentage overlap between repertoires was computed as shared unique clonotypes divided by the size of the smaller repertoire. Richness of each repertoire was evaluated using RTK rarefaction, the Chao1 estimator, and Recon v2.1 estimates of unobserved clonotypes. For all TCRbeta clonotypes obtained by the gDNA method from a few donors, generation probabilities were computed with OLGA. Sourced from immuneACCESS, this table was stored by TCRdb with only in-frame sequences that have V and J called. A share of the clones is absent; for the studies checked, an unresolved V gene accounts for under half, and the remainder has no known explanation. V and J calls plus clone size are reproduced from that table; the DNA served to infer D and trimming. The sample has about 2 million clones on record, 85% to 95% of them singletons. The ten largest clones add up to around 1% of the sample.

This sequence was found in a young man in good health. The source material was naive CD8+ T cells sorted from blood. The cell subset or site label of this sample denotes: CD45RA+CCR7+. This chain is built from TRBV7-2 and TRBJ2-7; the D gene is perhaps TRBD1, on 5 matching bases. The encoded CDR3 is CASQGVDYEQYF. The nucleotide sequence is given as TGTGCCAGCCAAGGGGTGGACTACGAGCAGTACTTC.